Presented here are 4 T cell receptor beta chains from one specimen sequenced in a study of T-cell reconstitution after alpha-beta-depleted transplantation in children. As it was prepared, the TCRbeta library received unique molecular identifiers. MiXCR, applied by TCRdb to the PCR reads, yields one record per CDR3 protein. The table has hundreds of thousands of distinct CDR3 sequences, 16% seen once. Here the sequenced sample was PBMCs from the stem cell graft donor, taken from the stem cell graft. The receptors were gathered from a human donor who donated a stem cell graft to a child with acute myeloid leukemia.

Many counts were recorded for this clonotype. CDR3 protein: CASSHASRGINQETQYF. The CDR3 DNA reads as TGTGCCAGCAGCCATGCATCAAGGGGAATAAACCAAGAGACCCAGTACTTC. V is TRBV4-2 and J is TRBJ2-5; D is perhaps TRBD1 (5 bases). The CDR3 totals 17 residues. CDR1 is LGHNA, CDR2 YNFKEQ, per germline. Trimming shortened V by 3 bases and J by 0 bases, and 17 bases separated the two germline ends.

In its sample, this clonotype was seen a few times. The V gene is TRBV9, the J gene TRBJ2-6, with 7 positions matching TRBD1. Germline V gene data show CDR1 as SGDLS and CDR2 as YYNGEE. CDR3 length equals 17 residues. V trimming: 3 bases; J trimming: 2 bases; junction bases outside the gene matches: 8. CDR3 sequence (DNA): TGTGCCAGCAGCGCTGGACAGGCAAGAACTGGGGCCAACGTCCTGACTTTC. Protein: CASSAGQARTGANVLTF.

This rearrangement joins TRBV5-1 to TRBJ2-5, with 9 bases lining up with TRBD1. The CDR3 has 17 residues. V was pared by 3 bases and J by 5 bases, with 14 bases of the junction left unmatched. The germline V gene has CDR1 SGHRS and CDR2 YFSETQ. The CDR3 sequence is CASSSFLTGGKRETQYF. DNA of the CDR3: TGCGCCAGCAGCTCCTTCTTAACAGGGGGCAAAAGGGAGACCCAGTACTTC.

A few counts support this clonotype. The J gene is TRBJ1-4, the V gene TRBV7-2, with D unclear. The CDR3 is 13 residues long. CDR1 SGHTA and CDR2 FQGNSA come from the germline V gene. V lost 5 bases to trimming and J lost 3 bases, with 7 bases between them. The CDR3 loop is CASSTDSNEKLFF. The CDR3 DNA reads TGTGCCAGCAGCACAGATTCTAATGAAAAACTGTTTTTT.